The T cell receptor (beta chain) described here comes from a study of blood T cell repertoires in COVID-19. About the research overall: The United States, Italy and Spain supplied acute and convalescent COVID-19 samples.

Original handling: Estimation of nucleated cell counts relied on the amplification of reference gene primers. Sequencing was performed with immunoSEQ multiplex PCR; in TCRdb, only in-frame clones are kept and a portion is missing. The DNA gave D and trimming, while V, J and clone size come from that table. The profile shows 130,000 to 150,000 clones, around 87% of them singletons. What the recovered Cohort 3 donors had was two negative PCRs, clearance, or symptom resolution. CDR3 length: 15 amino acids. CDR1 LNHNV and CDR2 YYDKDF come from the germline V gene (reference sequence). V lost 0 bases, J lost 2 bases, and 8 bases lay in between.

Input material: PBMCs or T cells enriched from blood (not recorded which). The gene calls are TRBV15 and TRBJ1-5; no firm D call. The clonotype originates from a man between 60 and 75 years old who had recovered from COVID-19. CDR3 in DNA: TGTGCCACCAGCAGAGATAGGAGGGGCAATCAGCCCCAGCATTTT. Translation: CATSRDRRGNQPQHF.